This TCR beta chain was captured by sequencing in a study of T cell changes during pregnancy in multiple sclerosis. Profiled with immunoSEQ multiplex PCR; TCRdb holds only in-frame clones, not every one. Of some 74,000 clones in the sample, about 92% were seen once. The CDR3 spans 15 residues. The V segment lost 4 bases and the J segment 3 bases; nucleotides outside the gene matches: 8. Germline V CDR1 and CDR2: SGHNT, YYREEE (reference sequence). The receptor was derived from a female donor with multiple sclerosis, enrolled in a pregnancy study. The specimen comprised peripheral blood, sampled before pregnancy. The rearrangement links TRBV5-4 to TRBJ2-7, with 9 bases aligning to TRBD1. The CDR3 loop reads CASSLGQGAGYEQYF. Written as DNA, the CDR3 is TGTGCCAGCAGCCTGGGACAGGGAGCGGGCTACGAGCAGTACTTC. Full variable domain (rest looked up from reference TRBV5-4 and TRBJ2-7): ETGVTQSPTHLIKTRGQQVTLRCSSQSGHNTVSWYQQALGQGPQFIFQYYREEENGRGNFPPRFSGLQFPNYSSELNVNALELDDSALYLCASSLGQGAGYEQYFGPGTRLTVT.